Presented here are 7 T cell receptor beta chains from one specimen sequenced in a study of response to subunit inactivated influenza vaccine. Each CDR3 protein is one row after TCRdb ran MiXCR on the RT-PCR reads. The sample carries 710,000 or so distinct CDR3 sequences, around 16% recorded once. Source: PBMCs from blood, taken 11 to 12 days after vaccination. The receptor source for this set is a man aged 50-59 years who received an inactivated influenza vaccine.

There are a few counts of this clonotype. The J gene is TRBJ2-7, the V gene TRBV27; D is uncertain. Germline V gene lookup returns CDR1 MNHEY and CDR2 SMNVEV (reference sequence). Trimming removed 6 bases at V and 1 base at J, with 13 bases between. CDR3 length: 14 residues. In nucleotides, the CDR3 is TGTGCCAGCAGCCTCTGGGGTCCGTCCTACGAGCAGTACTTC. Its protein is CASSLWGPSYEQYF.

As to this clonotype: A much bigger clone sits one base away, suggesting this may be a read error. The chain couples TRBV20-1 to TRBJ2-3, with 9 bases lining up with TRBD2. The CDR3 runs 14 residues. From germline, CDR1 is DFQATT and CDR2 SNEGSKA (reference sequence). CDR3 nucleotides: TGCTGTGCTAAACCGGGACTAGCTACAGATACGCAGTATTTT. Its translation is CCAKPGLATDTQYF.

The genes are TRBV12-3 or TRBV12-4 and TRBJ2-3, with 8 bases identical to TRBD1. The CDR3 length is 15 residues. Losses at the gene ends were 7 bases for V and 2 bases for J; bases not matched to a gene: 8. The CDR3 protein is CASTSGQAYTDTQYF. The CDR3 DNA sequence: TGTGCCAGCACCTCGGGACAGGCCTACACAGATACGCAGTATTTT.

J is TRBJ2-5 and V is TRBV7-8; TRBD1 aligns across 8 bases. Germline V gene lookup returns CDR1 SGHVS and CDR2 FQNEAQ. The CDR3 sequence is 15 residues long. The V and J ends lost 4 bases and 4 bases, in that order; junction bases with no gene match: 8. The CDR3 DNA reads as TGTGCCAGCAGCTCAAGACAGGGGCCCCCAGAGACCCAGTACTTC. It is translated as CASSSRQGPPETQYF. The whole variable domain, remainder taken from reference TRBV7-8 and TRBJ2-5, is GAGVSQSPRYKVAKRGQDVALRCDPISGHVSLFWYQQALGQGPEFLTYFQNEAQLDKSGLPSDRFFAERPEGSVSTLKIQRTQQEDSAVYLCASSSRQGPPETQYFGPGTRLLVL.

This clonotype was detected many times. The rearrangement links TRBV29-1 to TRBJ2-3; a possible D gene is TRBD2 (5 bases). The CDR3 is made up of 14 amino acids. CDR1 is SQVTM and CDR2 is ANQGSEA in the germline V gene. V shed 5 bases and J shed 5 bases, with 17 bases lying between them. CDR3: CSVLGVGNRDTQYF. The CDR3 DNA reads as TGCAGCGTTCTCGGGGTAGGGAACCGAGATACGCAGTATTTT.

The chain carries TRBV29-1 and TRBJ1-2; D is unclear. The ends were cut back, 6 bases at V and 3 bases at J, with 11 bases in the middle. The CDR3 runs to 12 residues. Germline CDR1 SQVTM, CDR2 ANQGSEA. The CDR3 loop is CSVHRQDYGYTF. CDR3 coding DNA: TGCAGCGTCCACCGACAAGACTATGGCTACACCTTC.

V usage is TRBV28 and J usage is TRBJ2-1, with 10 bases matching TRBD2. This CDR3 is 18 amino acids long. The V gene's germline CDR1 is MDHEN and CDR2 SYDVKM. Trimming took 4 bases from V and 2 from J; bases not matched to a gene: 11. The CDR3 region has the DNA TGTGCCAGCAGTTCCATTCTTGGACTAGCGGAGGCCTACAATGAGCAGTTCTTC. Residues: CASSSILGLAEAYNEQFF. Drawing the rest from reference TRBV28 and TRBJ2-1, the complete variable domain is DVKVTQSSRYLVKRTGEKVFLECVQDMDHENMFWYRQDPGLGLRLIYFSYDVKMKEKGDIPEGYSVSREKKERFSLILESASTNQTSMYLCASSSILGLAEAYNEQFFGPGTRLTVL.